This T cell receptor beta chain is drawn from a study of post-analysis software for immune sequencing data. Study-level background: The courses of disease that were included comprised relapsing-remitting, secondary progressive and progressive-relapsing multiple sclerosis.

Concerning this clonotype itself: Its antigen is unidentified.

Unique molecular identifiers were built into the TCR beta cDNA libraries. TCRdb re-analysed the PCR reads in MiXCR, keeping a single row per CDR3 protein. The table has roughly 800,000 distinct CDR3 sequences, 40% to 55% seen once. General study findings and limits: The five TRBV segments detected at higher frequency in patients than in controls included TRBV5-6, TRBV5-1 and TRBV20-1.

Per the germline V gene, CDR1 is SGHTA and CDR2 is FQGNSA. The CDR3 is 16 amino acids. With 5 bases removed from V and 4 bases from J, the gap between germline ends came to 18 bases. This clonotype originated in a girl aged 10 to 17 with multiple sclerosis. This chain links TRBV7-2 with TRBJ2-1; a possible D gene is TRBD1 (5 bases). The material sequenced was blood. In DNA, the CDR3 is TGTGCCAGCAGCCCGCAGGGTCCAGACGATTACAATGAGCAGTTCTTC. Residues: CASSPQGPDDYNEQFF.